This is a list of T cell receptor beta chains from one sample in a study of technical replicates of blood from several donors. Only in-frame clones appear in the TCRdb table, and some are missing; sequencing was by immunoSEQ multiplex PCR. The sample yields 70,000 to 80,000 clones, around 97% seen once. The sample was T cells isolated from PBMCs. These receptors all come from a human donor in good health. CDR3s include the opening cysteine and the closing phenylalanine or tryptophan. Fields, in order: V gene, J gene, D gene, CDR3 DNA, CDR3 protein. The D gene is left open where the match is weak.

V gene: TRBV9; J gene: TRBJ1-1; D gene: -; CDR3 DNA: TGTGCCAGCAGTCGTGGGGTAGGGGGGGAAATGAACACTGAAGCTTTCTTT; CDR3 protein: CASSRGVGGEMNTEAFF
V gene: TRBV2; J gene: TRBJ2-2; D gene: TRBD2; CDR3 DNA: TGTGCCAGCTGGGGGGTAGCGGGAGGAGGGACCGGGGAGCTGTTTTTT; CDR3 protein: CASWGVAGGGTGELFF
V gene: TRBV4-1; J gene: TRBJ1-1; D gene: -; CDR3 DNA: TGCGCCAGCAGCCAAGATCTACAGCTTCCTATGAACACTGAAGCTTTCTTT; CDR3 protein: CASSQDLQLPMNTEAFF
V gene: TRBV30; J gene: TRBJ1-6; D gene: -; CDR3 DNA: TGTGCCTGGAGTGTTGCCGAGAATTCACCCCTCCACTTT; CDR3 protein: CAWSVAENSPLHF
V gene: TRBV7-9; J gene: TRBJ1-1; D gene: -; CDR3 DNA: TGTGCCAGCAGCACCCTTAACATGAACACTGAAGCTTTCTTT; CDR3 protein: CASSTLNMNTEAFF
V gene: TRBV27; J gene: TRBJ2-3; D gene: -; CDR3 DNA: TGTGCCACTACAAGCGGCTATGGCACAGATACGCAGTATTTT; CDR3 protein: CATTSGYGTDTQYF
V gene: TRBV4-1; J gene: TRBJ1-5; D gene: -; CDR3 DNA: TGCGCCAGCAGCCAACAGGGTCCTCATCAGCCCCAGCATTTT; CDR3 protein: CASSQQGPHQPQHF
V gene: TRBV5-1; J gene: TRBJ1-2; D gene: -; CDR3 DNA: TGCGCCAGCAGCACTACAGGAGCTCATAACTATGGCTACACCTTC; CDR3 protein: CASSTTGAHNYGYTF
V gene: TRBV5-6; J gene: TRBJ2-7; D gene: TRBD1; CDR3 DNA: TGTGCCAGCAGCCTTGGGACAGTTCCCTACGAGCAGTACTTC; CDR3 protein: CASSLGTVPYEQYF
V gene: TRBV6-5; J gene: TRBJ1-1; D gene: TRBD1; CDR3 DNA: TGTGCCAGCAAAATACAGGGGTACACTGAAGCTTTCTTT; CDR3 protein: CASKIQGYTEAFF
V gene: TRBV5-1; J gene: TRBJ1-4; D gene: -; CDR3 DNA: TGCGCCAGCAGCTTGGTGGGGCCGAATGAAAAACTGTTTTTT; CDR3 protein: CASSLVGPNEKLFF